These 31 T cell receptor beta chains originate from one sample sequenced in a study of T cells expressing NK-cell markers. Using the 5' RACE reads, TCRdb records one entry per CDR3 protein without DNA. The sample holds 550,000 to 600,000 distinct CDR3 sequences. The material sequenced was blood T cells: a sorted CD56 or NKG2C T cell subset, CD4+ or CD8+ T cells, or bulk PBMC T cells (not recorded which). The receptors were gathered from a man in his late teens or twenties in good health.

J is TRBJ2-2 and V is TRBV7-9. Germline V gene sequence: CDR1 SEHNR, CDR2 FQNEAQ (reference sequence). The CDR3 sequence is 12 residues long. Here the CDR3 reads CASEMRTGELFF.

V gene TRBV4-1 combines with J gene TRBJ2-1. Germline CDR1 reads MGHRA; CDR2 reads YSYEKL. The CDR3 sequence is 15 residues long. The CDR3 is CASSQDHLTRQEQFF.

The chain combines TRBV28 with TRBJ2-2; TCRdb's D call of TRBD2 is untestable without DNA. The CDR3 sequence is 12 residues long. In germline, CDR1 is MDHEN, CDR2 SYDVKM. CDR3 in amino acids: CASPSGTGELFF.

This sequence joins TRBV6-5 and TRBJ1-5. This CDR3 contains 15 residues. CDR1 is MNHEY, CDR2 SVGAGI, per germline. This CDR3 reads CASTRPRGSNQPQHF.

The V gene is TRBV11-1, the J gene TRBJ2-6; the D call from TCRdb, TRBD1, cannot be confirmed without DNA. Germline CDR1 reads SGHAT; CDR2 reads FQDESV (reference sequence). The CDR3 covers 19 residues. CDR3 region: CASSSQGSGTGAGANVLTF.

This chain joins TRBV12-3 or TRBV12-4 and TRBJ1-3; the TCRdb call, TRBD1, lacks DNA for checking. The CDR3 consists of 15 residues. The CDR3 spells CASTLFTGAGNTIYF.

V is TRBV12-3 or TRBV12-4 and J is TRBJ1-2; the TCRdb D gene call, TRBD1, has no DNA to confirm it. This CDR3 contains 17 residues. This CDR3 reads CASRPAKIDDRTYGYTF.

The CDR3 spells CASSRLGTRSSSPLHF. The chain links TRBV7-8 to TRBJ1-6; the TCRdb D gene call, TRBD1, has no DNA to confirm it. The CDR3 totals 16 residues. The germline gives CDR1 SGHVS, CDR2 FQNEAQ.

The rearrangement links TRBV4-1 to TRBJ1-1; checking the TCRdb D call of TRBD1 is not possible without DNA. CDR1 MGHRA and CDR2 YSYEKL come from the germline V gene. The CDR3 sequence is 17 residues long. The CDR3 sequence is CASSQEPPGAMNTEAFF.

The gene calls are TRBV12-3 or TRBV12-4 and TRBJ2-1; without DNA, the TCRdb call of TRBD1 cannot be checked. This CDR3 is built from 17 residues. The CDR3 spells CASSGASAFSSYNEQFF.

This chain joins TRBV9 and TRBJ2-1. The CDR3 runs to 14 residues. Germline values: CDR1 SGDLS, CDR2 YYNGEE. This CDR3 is CASSVVSSLDEQFF.

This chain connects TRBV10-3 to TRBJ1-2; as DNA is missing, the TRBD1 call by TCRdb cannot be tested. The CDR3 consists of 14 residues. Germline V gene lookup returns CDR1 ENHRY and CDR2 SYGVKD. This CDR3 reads CAISGKTENYGYTF.

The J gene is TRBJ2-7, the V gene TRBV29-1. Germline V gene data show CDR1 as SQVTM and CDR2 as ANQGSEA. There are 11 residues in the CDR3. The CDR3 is CSIRRMGEQYF.

CDR3 protein: CASRDTGGPTDTQYF. This chain connects TRBV12-3 or TRBV12-4 to TRBJ2-3; TCRdb's D call, TRBD1, is unchecked because there is no DNA. The CDR3 extends over 15 amino acids.

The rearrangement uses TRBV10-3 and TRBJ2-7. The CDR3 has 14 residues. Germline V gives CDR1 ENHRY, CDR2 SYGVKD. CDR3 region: CAISESSTQYEQYF.

The CDR3 is CASSPHRETNYGYTF. The chain employs TRBV9 and TRBJ1-2; TCRdb selects TRBD1, and the lack of DNA leaves this call unchecked. Germline CDR1 reads SGDLS; CDR2 reads YYNGEE. The CDR3 has 15 amino acids. The complete variable domain, with remaining parts taken from reference TRBV9 and TRBJ1-2, reads DSGVTQTPKHLITATGQRVTLRCSPRSGDLSVYWYQQSLDQGLQFLIQYYNGEERAKGNILERFSAQQFPDLHSELNLSSLELGDSALYFCASSPHRETNYGYTFGSGTRLTVV.

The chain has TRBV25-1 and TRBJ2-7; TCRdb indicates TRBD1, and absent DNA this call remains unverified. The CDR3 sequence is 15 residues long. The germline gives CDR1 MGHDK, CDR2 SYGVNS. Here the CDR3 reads CASSEYGAGSHEQYF.

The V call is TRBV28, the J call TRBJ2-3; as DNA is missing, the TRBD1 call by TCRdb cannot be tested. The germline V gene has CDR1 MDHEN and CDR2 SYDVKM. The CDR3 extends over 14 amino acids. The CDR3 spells CASRRLGGTDTQYF.

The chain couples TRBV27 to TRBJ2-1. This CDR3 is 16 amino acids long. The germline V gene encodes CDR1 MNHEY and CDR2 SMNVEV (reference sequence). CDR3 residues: CASSLLAVSSYNEQFF.

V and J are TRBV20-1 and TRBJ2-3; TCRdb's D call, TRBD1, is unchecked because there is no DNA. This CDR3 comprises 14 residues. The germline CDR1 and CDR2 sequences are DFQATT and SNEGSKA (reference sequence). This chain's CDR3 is CSAATSAPGDTQYF.

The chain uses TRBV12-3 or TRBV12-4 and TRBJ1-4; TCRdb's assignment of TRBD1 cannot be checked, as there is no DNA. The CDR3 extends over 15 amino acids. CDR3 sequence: CASSLATGGAEKLFF.

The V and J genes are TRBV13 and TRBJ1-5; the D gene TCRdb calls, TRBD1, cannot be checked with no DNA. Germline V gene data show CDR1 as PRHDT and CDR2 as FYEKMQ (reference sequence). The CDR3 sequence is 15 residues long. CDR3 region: CASSSSGTGNQPQHF.

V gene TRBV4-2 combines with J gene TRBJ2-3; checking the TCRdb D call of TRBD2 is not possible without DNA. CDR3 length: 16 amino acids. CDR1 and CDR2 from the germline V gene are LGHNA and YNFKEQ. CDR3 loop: CASRDGTSGSTDTQYF.

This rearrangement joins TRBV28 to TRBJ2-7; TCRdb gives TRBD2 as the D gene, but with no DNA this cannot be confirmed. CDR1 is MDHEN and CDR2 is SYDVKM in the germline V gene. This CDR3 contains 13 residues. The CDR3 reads CASKGGTGYEQYF.

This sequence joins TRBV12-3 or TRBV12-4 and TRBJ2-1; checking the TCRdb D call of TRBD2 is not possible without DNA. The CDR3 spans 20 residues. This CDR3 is CASSLQELGLVGGGGNEQFF.

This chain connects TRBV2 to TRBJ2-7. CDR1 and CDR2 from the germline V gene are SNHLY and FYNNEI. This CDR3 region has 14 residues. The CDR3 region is CASREDLIPYEQYF.

Here the CDR3 reads CASSPLTETDTQYF. V usage is TRBV12-3 or TRBV12-4 and J usage is TRBJ2-3; checking the TCRdb D call of TRBD2 is not possible without DNA. CDR3 length equals 14 residues.

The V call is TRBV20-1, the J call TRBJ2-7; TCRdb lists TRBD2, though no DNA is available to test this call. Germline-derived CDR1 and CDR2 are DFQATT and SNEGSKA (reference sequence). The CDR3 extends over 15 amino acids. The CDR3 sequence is CSARLSSLAGVEQYF.

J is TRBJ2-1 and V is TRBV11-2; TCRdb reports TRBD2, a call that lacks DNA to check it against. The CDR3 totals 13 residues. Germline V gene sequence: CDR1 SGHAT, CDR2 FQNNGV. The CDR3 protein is CASSLGGAGGKFF.

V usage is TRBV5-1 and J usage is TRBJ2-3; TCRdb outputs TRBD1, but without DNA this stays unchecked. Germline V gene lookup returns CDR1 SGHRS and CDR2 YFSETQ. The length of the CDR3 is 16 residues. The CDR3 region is CASSMSGQGHTDTQYF.

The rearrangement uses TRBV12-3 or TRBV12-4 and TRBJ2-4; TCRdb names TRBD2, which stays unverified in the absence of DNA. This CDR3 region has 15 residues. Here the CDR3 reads CASSYALAGVNIQYF.